This T cell receptor (beta chain) stems from a study of cytotoxic CD8 clonotypes in ibrutinib-treated CLL. Measured with immunoSEQ multiplex PCR; TCRdb has only the in-frame clones, and not every one. The data hold around 140,000 clones, with 75% to 90% observed a single time. V shed 4 bases and J 2 bases; nucleotides not matched to a gene: 7. CDR3 length: 15 residues. Germline V gives CDR1 SGHNT, CDR2 YYREEE (reference sequence). This sample comprised PBMCs, obtained after 24 months of ibrutinib treatment. This TCR was sampled from a human donor with chronic lymphocytic leukemia. V gene TRBV5-4 combines with J gene TRBJ2-5; 8 bases fit TRBD2. Written as DNA, the CDR3 is TGTGCCAGCAGCGACAGGACTAGCCTTCAAGAGACCCAGTACTTC. This sequence encodes CASSDRTSLQETQYF.